This is a list of T cell receptor beta chains from one sample in a study of cytomegalovirus exposure and HLA in healthy donors. TCRdb's copy holds only in-frame clones and misses some; the assay was immunoSEQ multiplex PCR. Here the sample spans 50,000 to 75,000 clones, 83% being singletons. Sequences were obtained from PBMCs. The receptors shown here come from a human donor in good health. The CDR3 runs from the conserved cysteine through the conserved F or W. A D gene is named only where the DNA matches it firmly. Clone size is not always given. Where it is, it says once, few, many or a class for expanded clones.

-	TRBV29-1	TRBJ2-6	-	CSVEDRYGANVLTF	TGCAGCGTTGAAGACAGATATGGGGCCAACGTCCTGACTTTC
-	TRBV9	TRBJ2-7	TRBD1	CASSPISQGVEQYF	TGTGCCAGCAGCCCTATTAGCCAGGGGGTGGAGCAGTACTTC
-	TRBV28	TRBJ1-2	-	CASSLRDYGYTF	TGTGCCAGCAGCCTCCGCGACTATGGCTACACCTTC
few	TRBV5-6	TRBJ2-2	TRBD1	CASSPLDRGDTGELFF	TGTGCCAGCAGCCCCCTGGACAGGGGCGACACCGGGGAGCTGTTTTTT
-	TRBV2	TRBJ2-7	-	CASSKGGGFDEQYF	TGTGCCAGCAGTAAAGGGGGAGGGTTCGACGAGCAGTACTTC
-	TRBV16	TRBJ1-3	TRBD1	CASSPPGQAVGTIYF	TGTGCCAGCAGCCCGCCGGGACAGGCCGTTGGCACCATATATTTT
-	TRBV28	TRBJ2-1	-	CASSLRRGNEQFF	TGTGCCAGCAGCCTTAGGAGGGGCAATGAGCAGTTCTTC
-	TRBV5-1	TRBJ2-5	-	CASRRALGVGQETQYF	TGCGCCAGCAGGCGAGCGTTGGGAGTAGGCCAAGAGACCCAGTACTTC
-	TRBV5-1	TRBJ2-1	-	CASTPGGKVGGYNEQFF	TGCGCCAGCACCCCCGGAGGGAAGGTTGGGGGGTACAATGAGCAGTTCTTC
-	TRBV6-1	TRBJ2-7	TRBD1	CASSKQGYEQYF	TGTGCCAGCAGTAAACAGGGGTACGAGCAGTACTTC
-	TRBV7-9	TRBJ2-3	-	CASSRDITDTQYF	TGTGCCAGCAGTCGGGACATAACAGATACGCAGTATTTT
-	TRBV4-3	TRBJ2-1	-	CASSQAPLRQSGNEQFF	TGCGCCAGCAGCCAAGCCCCCCTCAGACAGTCCGGCAATGAGCAGTTCTTC
-	TRBV27	TRBJ1-5	-	CASSLIRAGNQPQHF	TGTGCCAGCAGTTTAATCAGGGCAGGCAATCAGCCCCAGCATTTT
-	TRBV5-5	TRBJ2-7	-	CASSLTQPEFGYEQYF	TGTGCCAGCAGCTTGACCCAACCTGAGTTCGGCTACGAGCAGTACTTC
-	TRBV6-1	TRBJ2-5	-	CASSENRVRETQYF	TGTGCCAGCAGTGAAAACAGGGTTCGTGAGACCCAGTACTTC
few	TRBV7-3	TRBJ2-7	TRBD2	CASSFGAGATYEQYF	TGTGCCAGCAGCTTTGGTGCGGGAGCAACCTACGAGCAGTACTTC
once	TRBV5-6	TRBJ2-2	TRBD2	CASSRLAGAANTGELFF	TGTGCCAGCAGCAGACTAGCGGGGGCCGCGAACACCGGGGAGCTGTTTTTT
-	TRBV19	TRBJ2-1	-	CASSIGQNNEQFF	TGTGCCAGTAGTATAGGGCAGAACAATGAGCAGTTCTTC
-	TRBV14	TRBJ2-2	-	CASSGQFTGELFF	TGTGCCAGCAGTGGACAATTCACCGGGGAGCTGTTTTTT
-	TRBV7-9	TRBJ1-2	-	CASSLDRSNYGYTF	TGTGCCAGCAGCTTAGACAGATCAAACTATGGCTACACCTTC
-	TRBV18	TRBJ2-3	-	CASSPDGGDTQYF	TGTGCCAGCTCACCAGATGGGGGGGATACGCAGTATTTT
-	TRBV13	TRBJ1-2	TRBD1	CASSSDRFYGYTF	TGTGCCAGCAGCTCGGACAGGTTCTATGGCTACACCTTC
-	TRBV5-6	TRBJ1-3	-	CASSPTGGTGNTIYF	TGTGCCAGCAGTCCCACGGGGGGAACTGGAAACACCATATATTTT
-	TRBV5-1	TRBJ2-7	TRBD2	CASSPSGGGYEQYF	TGCGCCAGCAGCCCTAGCGGGGGGGGCTACGAGCAGTACTTC
-	TRBV7-2	TRBJ1-2	-	CASSSRDYYGYTF	TGTGCCAGCAGCTCCAGGGACTACTATGGCTACACCTTC
-	TRBV4-3	TRBJ2-2	TRBD2	CASSQERLAGASNTGELFF	TGCGCCAGCAGCCAAGAGAGGCTAGCGGGGGCCTCGAACACCGGGGAGCTGTTTTTT
-	TRBV6-6	TRBJ2-5	TRBD1	CASRHLDRGIEETQYF	TGTGCCAGCAGGCACCTAGACAGGGGGATAGAAGAGACCCAGTACTTC
once	TRBV5-6	TRBJ2-7	TRBD1	CASSLYRGFKYF	TGTGCCAGCAGCTTATACAGGGGTTTTAAGTACTTC
-	TRBV19	TRBJ2-3	-	CASARDTDTQYF	TGTGCCAGTGCCAGGGACACAGATACGCAGTATTTT
-	TRBV11-3	TRBJ2-1	TRBD2	CASSWRTSGGKTRNEQFF	TGTGCCAGCAGCTGGCGGACTAGCGGGGGCAAAACCCGCAATGAGCAGTTCTTC
-	TRBV6-6	TRBJ1-4	-	CASSYSRQAINEKLFF	TGTGCCAGCAGTTACTCGAGACAGGCTATTAATGAAAAACTGTTTTTT
-	TRBV27	TRBJ2-1	TRBD2	CASSPRSLAGGQNEQFF	TGTGCCAGCAGTCCGAGGTCCCTAGCGGGGGGACAAAATGAGCAGTTCTTC
-	TRBV9	TRBJ2-7	-	CASSDSRGYEQYF	TGTGCCAGCAGCGACTCCCGGGGGTACGAGCAGTACTTC
-	TRBV15	TRBJ2-7	TRBD1	CATSRGGQLTYEQYF	TGTGCCACCAGCAGAGGGGGACAGCTAACCTACGAGCAGTACTTC
once	TRBV2	TRBJ2-2	-	CASSEEPGGGELFF	TGTGCCAGCAGTGAAGAACCTGGCGGCGGGGAGCTGTTTTTT
-	TRBV6-7	TRBJ2-7	-	CASSYGQRQPILRSYEQYF	TGTGCCAGCAGTTACGGCCAGCGGCAACCCATACTCCGTTCCTACGAGCAGTACTTC
-	TRBV11-2	TRBJ2-7	TRBD1	CASEGQGYYEQYF	TGTGCCAGCGAGGGACAGGGCTACTACGAGCAGTACTTC
-	TRBV18	TRBJ2-4	TRBD2	CASSPNGGSGSHGKNIQYF	TGTGCCAGCTCACCAAATGGCGGGAGCGGTAGTCATGGCAAAAACATTCAGTACTTC
-	TRBV4-2	TRBJ2-3	TRBD1	CASSQVLQGKSDTQYF	TGTGCCAGCAGCCAAGTTTTACAGGGGAAGTCAGATACGCAGTATTTT
-	TRBV7-6	TRBJ2-4	-	CASSLAGGAKNIQYF	TGTGCCAGCAGCTTAGCGGGGGGAGCCAAAAACATTCAGTACTTC
-	TRBV11-2	TRBJ1-1	TRBD1	CASSLGDRGFSYTEAFF	TGTGCCAGCAGCTTAGGAGACAGGGGTTTTTCGTACACTGAAGCTTTCTTT
-	TRBV27	TRBJ2-3	TRBD2	CASSQQRTSGSMGRTDTQYF	TGTGCCAGCAGTCAACAACGGACTAGCGGGAGTATGGGGAGAACAGATACGCAGTATTTT
-	TRBV14	TRBJ1-1	TRBD1	CASSQRGGGRTEAFF	TGTGCCAGCAGCCAACGAGGGGGCGGGCGGACTGAAGCTTTCTTT
-	TRBV29-1	TRBJ2-7	-	CSAQFRGEQYF	TGCAGCGCTCAATTCCGCGGCGAGCAGTACTTC
-	TRBV7-9	TRBJ1-1	-	CASSFTTQGVAFF	TGTGCCAGCAGCTTTACAACTCAAGGGGTTGCTTTCTTT
-	TRBV6-5	TRBJ2-2	-	CASSYLLGGPGELFF	TGTGCCAGCAGTTACCTTTTGGGGGGACCCGGGGAGCTGTTTTTT
-	TRBV5-1	TRBJ2-1	TRBD1	CASSLVQGPYNEQFF	TGCGCCAGCAGCTTGGTACAGGGGCCCTACAATGAGCAGTTCTTC
-	TRBV4-3	TRBJ2-1	-	CASSQVRASYNEQFF	TGCGCCAGCAGCCAAGTAAGAGCGTCCTACAATGAGCAGTTCTTC
-	TRBV4-1	TRBJ2-7	TRBD2	CASSRGLAGAYEQYF	TGCGCCAGCAGCCGAGGACTAGCGGGGGCCTACGAGCAGTACTTC
-	TRBV14	TRBJ2-7	TRBD1	CASSQDRGSLSYEQYF	TGTGCCAGCAGCCAAGACAGGGGGTCGCTCTCCTACGAGCAGTACTTC
few	TRBV4-3	TRBJ1-3	-	CASSQGQPGFSGNTIYF	TGCGCCAGCAGCCAAGGCCAGCCGGGATTCTCTGGAAACACCATATATTTT
-	TRBV9	TRBJ2-2	-	CASSVASGATGELFF	TGTGCCAGCAGCGTAGCGTCAGGGGCTACCGGGGAGCTGTTTTTT
-	TRBV7-9	TRBJ2-7	-	CASSYDSTGWYF	TGTGCCAGCAGCTACGACTCCACCGGGTGGTACTTC
-	TRBV28	TRBJ2-3	TRBD1	CASSLFQGASTDTQYF	TGTGCCAGCAGTTTATTTCAGGGGGCGAGCACAGATACGCAGTATTTT
few	TRBV4-3	TRBJ2-6	-	CASSQDLGAGANVLTF	TGCGCCAGCAGCCAAGATCTCGGGGCTGGGGCCAACGTCCTGACTTTC
once	TRBV5-1	TRBJ2-1	-	CASSLAGPMGGEQFF	TGCGCCAGCAGCTTGGCAGGCCCCATGGGGGGTGAGCAGTTCTTC
few	TRBV10-3	TRBJ1-2	-	CAISERQGSDGYTF	TGTGCCATCAGTGAGAGGCAGGGGTCTGATGGCTACACCTTC